One sample yielded the 24 T cell receptor beta chains listed below, sequenced in a study of T cells in localized non-small cell lung cancer (dated by TCRdb to the early 2020s). Library creation used the immunoSEQ multiplex PCR assay. The source is immuneACCESS, and TCRdb retained only in-frame sequences with V and J called. Part of the clones is not carried over; for the studies checked, unresolved V genes explain less than half of this, and the remainder is unexplained. A total of about 34,000 clones appear in this sample, approximately 94% of them only once. Roughly 0.73% of the sample is taken by the ten largest. The sample was peripheral blood, taken before any cancer treatment. The receptors come from a woman aged 35 to 70 with stage I lung adenocarcinoma.

The chain uses TRBV5-6 and TRBJ2-5; TRBD2 aligns across 10 bases. With V trimmed by 3 bases and J by 4 bases, 9 bases remained unmatched. The germline gives CDR1 SGHDT, CDR2 YYEEEE. The CDR3 spans 16 residues. The CDR3 loop reads CASSSTLRLAGETQYF. The CDR3 region has the DNA TGTGCCAGCAGCTCTACCTTGAGACTAGCGGGAGAGACCCAGTACTTC.

J is TRBJ2-7 and V is TRBV7-2; D is possibly TRBD1 (6 bases). Germline V gene lookup returns CDR1 SGHTA and CDR2 FQGNSA. Trimming stripped 2 bases from V and 0 bases from J, with 14 bases between. The CDR3 length is 16 residues. CDR3 nucleotides: TGTGCCAGCAGCTTAATGGGGGCTAGCAGCTCCTACGAGCAGTACTTC. Its translation is CASSLMGASSSYEQYF.

The CDR3 loop is CASSLAGAGEQYF. DNA of the CDR3: TGTGCCAGCAGCTTAGCGGGAGCGGGGGAGCAGTACTTC. The chain joins TRBV7-3 to TRBJ2-7, with 7 bases fitting TRBD2. CDR3 size: 13 residues. After removal of 2 bases from V and 7 bases from J, the junction contained 5 bases not matched to a gene. The germline V gene has CDR1 SGHTA and CDR2 FQGTGA.

The V gene is TRBV9, the J gene TRBJ1-3; no clear D. Trimming took 4 bases from V and 2 from J, leaving 16 bases between them. The germline CDR1 and CDR2 sequences are SGDLS and YYNGEE. The CDR3 length is 16 residues. The CDR3 loop reads CASSPRTAGPGNTIYF. The CDR3 DNA is TGTGCCAGCAGCCCCCGGACTGCTGGACCTGGAAACACCATATATTTT.

The rearrangement uses TRBV7-8 and TRBJ1-5; possibly TRBD1 for D (5 bases). V dropped 4 bases and J dropped 9 bases, with 22 bases sitting between them. CDR3 size: 16 residues. Germline CDR1 reads SGHVS; CDR2 reads FQNEAQ. The CDR3 sequence is CASSSRWSGTTRPQHF. The CDR3 bases are TGTGCCAGCAGCTCTCGGTGGTCGGGGACTACGAGGCCCCAGCATTTT.

The chain uses TRBV5-4 and TRBJ1-1; 8 bases agree with TRBD1. The CDR3 has 15 residues. Germline V gene data show CDR1 as SGHNT and CDR2 as YYREEE (reference sequence). V trimming: 4 bases; J trimming: 1 base; junction bases outside the gene matches: 6. CDR3 bases: TGTGCCAGCAGCCCGCAGGACAGGGCGAACACTGAAGCTTTCTTT. Translation gives CASSPQDRANTEAFF.

The gene calls are TRBV12-5 and TRBJ1-5; no firm D call. The CDR3 runs 12 residues. V lost 8 bases, J lost 2 bases, and 7 bases lay in between. Germline lookup yields CDR1 LGHNT and CDR2 FRNRAP. CDR3 bases: TGTGCTAGTAGGCAGGGCAATCAGCCCCAGCATTTT. It is translated as CASRQGNQPQHF. The variable domain in full, completed from reference TRBV12-5 and TRBJ1-5, reads DARVTQTPRHKVTEMGQEVTMRCQPILGHNTVFWYRQTMMQGLELLAYFRNRAPLDDSGMPKDRFSAEMPDATLATLKIQPSEPRDSAVYFCASRQGNQPQHFGDGTRLSIL.

This chain links TRBV2 with TRBJ1-6; no definite D call. Trimming removed 6 bases from V and 7 bases from J, with 19 bases in between. Germline V gene data show CDR1 as SNHLY and CDR2 as FYNNEI. The CDR3 contains 16 residues. This CDR3 is CASSGVVFVDNSPLHF. CDR3 coding DNA: TGTGCCAGCAGCGGGGTGGTGTTTGTTGACAATTCACCCCTCCACTTT.

The genes are TRBV11-3 and TRBJ2-3, with 8 bases fitting TRBD1. V lost 0 bases and J lost 1; bases outside the gene matches: 0. Germline V gene lookup returns CDR1 SGHNT and CDR2 YENEEA. CDR3 length: 15 residues. CDR3 sequence (DNA): TGTGCCAGCAGCTTAGAACAGGGGGGCACAGATACGCAGTATTTT. It codes for CASSLEQGGTDTQYF.

This chain connects TRBV27 to TRBJ1-1, with D possibly matching TRBD1 (5 bases). The CDR3 has 15 amino acids. The V end was cut by 8 bases, the J end by 1 base, with 17 bases between. Germline CDR1 is MNHEY and CDR2 is SMNVEV (reference sequence). CDR3 sequence (DNA): TGTGCCAGCGGGACGTCCAGGGCGCAGAACACTGAAGCTTTCTTT. Encoded protein: CASGTSRAQNTEAFF.

J is TRBJ1-2 and V is TRBV4-1; D might be TRBD1 (6 bases). This CDR3 is built from 18 residues. V was clipped by 0 bases and J by 4 bases, with 21 bases between them. Germline CDR1 reads MGHRA; CDR2 reads YSYEKL. The CDR3: CASSQDTSPQGTLYGYTF. The CDR3 DNA follows: TGCGCCAGCAGCCAAGATACATCGCCCCAGGGGACTCTCTATGGCTACACCTTC.

This sequence joins TRBV2 and TRBJ2-4; D tentatively fits TRBD1 or TRBD2 (6 bases each). The CDR3 sequence is 15 residues long. Germline V gene lookup returns CDR1 SNHLY and CDR2 FYNNEI. The germline V and J ends were trimmed by 7 bases and 3 bases, with 16 bases remaining between them. In DNA form, the CDR3 reads TGTGCCAGCACTGACCGGGGGCTCGGCAAAAACATTCAGTACTTC. Its translation: CASTDRGLGKNIQYF.

The CDR3 DNA sequence: TGTGCCAGCAGCTTAAGTACGACTCCCGGTACAGATACGCAGTATTTT. It specifies CASSLSTTPGTDTQYF. The J gene is TRBJ2-3, the V gene TRBV11-3; no definite D call. The CDR3 is 16 amino acids. Trimming cost V 2 bases and J 3 bases, with 15 bases left between them. Germline V CDR1 and CDR2: SGHNT, YENEEA.

The chain has TRBV5-1 and TRBJ2-6; no definite D call. This CDR3 contains 15 residues. Germline CDR1 is SGHRS and CDR2 is YFSETQ. Deletions cut 0 bases from V and 0 bases from J, with 4 bases between. The CDR3 loop is CASSLANSGANVLTF. The DNA for the CDR3 is TGCGCCAGCAGCTTGGCAAACTCTGGGGCCAACGTCCTGACTTTC.

The rearrangement uses TRBV7-2 and TRBJ2-3; 9 nucleotides agree with TRBD2. This CDR3 is 15 amino acids long. Germline lookup yields CDR1 SGHTA and CDR2 FQGNSA. The ends lost 3 bases at V and 2 bases at J; junction bases unmatched: 3. The CDR3 protein is CASSLASGATDTQYF. CDR3 nucleotide sequence: TGTGCCAGCAGCTTGGCTAGCGGGGCCACAGATACGCAGTATTTT.

Only one count was recorded for this clone. V gene TRBV7-2 combines with J gene TRBJ2-5; 7 bases match TRBD2. This CDR3 has 15 amino acids. Germline CDR1 is SGHTA and CDR2 is FQGNSA. J gave up 1 base and V 4 bases, and 6 bases lay outside the gene matches. The CDR3 nucleotides read TGTGCCAGCAGCTCACATAGCGGGTTCCAAGAGACCCAGTACTTC. The encoded protein is CASSSHSGFQETQYF.

The chain joins TRBV7-2 to TRBJ2-1; maybe TRBD2 (6 bases). The germline gives CDR1 SGHTA, CDR2 FQGNSA. This CDR3 is built from 15 residues. The V end lost 5 bases, the J end lost 1 base, and 12 bases lay between the germline ends. CDR3 loop: CASSSRDLSYNEQFF. In DNA, the CDR3 is TGTGCCAGCAGCAGCCGGGACTTATCCTACAATGAGCAGTTCTTC.

The V gene is TRBV28, the J gene TRBJ2-7, with D perhaps TRBD1 (6 bases). The CDR3 consists of 12 residues. The V gene's germline CDR1 is MDHEN and CDR2 SYDVKM. Trimming removed 6 bases at V and 6 bases at J, with 12 bases between. This chain's CDR3 is CASRATGTEQYF. In DNA form, the CDR3 reads TGTGCCAGCAGAGCGACAGGCACCGAGCAGTACTTC.

This chain links TRBV28 with TRBJ2-5; D may correspond to TRBD1 or TRBD2 (5 bases each). The germline V and J ends were trimmed by 1 base and 3 bases, with 12 bases remaining between them. Germline V gives CDR1 MDHEN, CDR2 SYDVKM. The CDR3 is 15 residues long. CDR3 bases: TGTGCCAGCAGTTTATCTCGACGGGGCAAAGAGACCCAGTACTTC. It yields the protein CASSLSRRGKETQYF.

The V call is TRBV11-2, the J call TRBJ2-5, with D possibly TRBD1 on 6 matching bases. V was clipped by 3 bases and J by 6 bases, with 11 bases between them. This CDR3 is built from 13 residues. From germline, CDR1 is SGHAT and CDR2 FQNNGV. The CDR3 DNA sequence: TGTGCCAGCAGCTTTGGGCAGGGGCAGACCCAGTACTTC. This codes for CASSFGQGQTQYF.

The V gene is TRBV7-6, the J gene TRBJ2-7; TRBD2 might be the D (6 bases). Germline V CDR1 and CDR2: SGHVS, FNYEAQ. Trimming shortened V by 1 base and J by 5 bases, and 15 bases separated the two germline ends. The CDR3 covers 15 residues. Here the CDR3 DNA reads TGTGCCAGCAGCTTAGACCTGGCGGGGCGAAACGAGCAGTACTTC. As protein: CASSLDLAGRNEQYF.

The gene calls are TRBV28 and TRBJ2-2; no definite D call. This CDR3 has 12 residues. V lost 0 bases and J 5 bases, leaving 1 base between the germline ends. Germline-derived CDR1 and CDR2 are MDHEN and SYDVKM. This chain's CDR3 is CASSLWTGELFF. CDR3 coding DNA: TGTGCCAGCAGTTTATGGACCGGGGAGCTGTTTTTT.

This clone was observed a single time. The chain is built from TRBV4-1 and TRBJ2-5; D unresolved. CDR1 MGHRA and CDR2 YSYEKL come from the germline V gene. Trimming pared 8 bases from V and 1 base from J, leaving 11 bases between. This CDR3 region has 13 residues. The CDR3 here is CASRRTGQETQYF. DNA for the CDR3: TGCGCCAGCCGTCGGACGGGCCAAGAGACCCAGTACTTC.

This clone was picked up one time. The gene calls are TRBV2 and TRBJ2-7, with D possibly matching TRBD2 (5 bases). The CDR3 consists of 15 residues. Germline loops: CDR1 SNHLY, CDR2 FYNNEI. The germline V and J ends were trimmed by 3 bases and 2 bases, with 14 bases remaining between them. Here the CDR3 DNA reads TGTGCCAGCAGTGATGAGGGTGACCCGGCCTACGAGCAGTACTTC. Protein product: CASSDEGDPAYEQYF. Full variable domain (remainder filled in from reference TRBV2 and TRBJ2-7): EPEVTQTPSHQVTQMGQEVILRCVPISNHLYFYWYRQILGQKVEFLVSFYNNEISEKSEIFDDQFSVERPDGSNFTLKIRSTKLEDSAMYFCASSDEGDPAYEQYFGPGTRLTVT.